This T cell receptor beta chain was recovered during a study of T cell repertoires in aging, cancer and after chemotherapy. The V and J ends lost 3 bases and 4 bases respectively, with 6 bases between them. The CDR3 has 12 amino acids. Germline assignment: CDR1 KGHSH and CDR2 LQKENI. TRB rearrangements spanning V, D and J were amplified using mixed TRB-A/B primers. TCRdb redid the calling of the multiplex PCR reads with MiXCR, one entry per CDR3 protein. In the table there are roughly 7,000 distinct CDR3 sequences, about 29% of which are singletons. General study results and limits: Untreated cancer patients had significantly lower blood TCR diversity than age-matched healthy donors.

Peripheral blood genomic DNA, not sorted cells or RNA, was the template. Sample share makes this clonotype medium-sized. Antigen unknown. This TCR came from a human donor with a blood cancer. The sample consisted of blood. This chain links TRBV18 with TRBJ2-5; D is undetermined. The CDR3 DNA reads TGTGCCAGCTCACCCCCCGTAGAGACCCAGTACTTC. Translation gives CASSPPVETQYF.